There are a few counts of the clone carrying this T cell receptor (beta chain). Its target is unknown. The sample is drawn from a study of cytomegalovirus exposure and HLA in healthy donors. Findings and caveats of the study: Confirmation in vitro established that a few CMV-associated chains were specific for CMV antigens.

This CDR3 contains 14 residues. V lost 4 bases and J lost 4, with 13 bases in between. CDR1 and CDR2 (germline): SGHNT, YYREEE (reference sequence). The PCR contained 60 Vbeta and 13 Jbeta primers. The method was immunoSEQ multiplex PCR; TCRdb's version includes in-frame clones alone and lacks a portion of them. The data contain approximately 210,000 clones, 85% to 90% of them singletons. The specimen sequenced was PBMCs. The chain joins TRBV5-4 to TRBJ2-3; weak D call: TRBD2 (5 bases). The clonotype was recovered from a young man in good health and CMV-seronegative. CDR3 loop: CASSPEGEADTQYF. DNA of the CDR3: TGTGCCAGCAGCCCCGAGGGTGAGGCAGATACGCAGTATTTT. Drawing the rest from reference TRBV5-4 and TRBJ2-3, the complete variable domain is ETGVTQSPTHLIKTRGQQVTLRCSSQSGHNTVSWYQQALGQGPQFIFQYYREEENGRGNFPPRFSGLQFPNYSSELNVNALELDDSALYLCASSPEGEADTQYFGPGTRLTVL.